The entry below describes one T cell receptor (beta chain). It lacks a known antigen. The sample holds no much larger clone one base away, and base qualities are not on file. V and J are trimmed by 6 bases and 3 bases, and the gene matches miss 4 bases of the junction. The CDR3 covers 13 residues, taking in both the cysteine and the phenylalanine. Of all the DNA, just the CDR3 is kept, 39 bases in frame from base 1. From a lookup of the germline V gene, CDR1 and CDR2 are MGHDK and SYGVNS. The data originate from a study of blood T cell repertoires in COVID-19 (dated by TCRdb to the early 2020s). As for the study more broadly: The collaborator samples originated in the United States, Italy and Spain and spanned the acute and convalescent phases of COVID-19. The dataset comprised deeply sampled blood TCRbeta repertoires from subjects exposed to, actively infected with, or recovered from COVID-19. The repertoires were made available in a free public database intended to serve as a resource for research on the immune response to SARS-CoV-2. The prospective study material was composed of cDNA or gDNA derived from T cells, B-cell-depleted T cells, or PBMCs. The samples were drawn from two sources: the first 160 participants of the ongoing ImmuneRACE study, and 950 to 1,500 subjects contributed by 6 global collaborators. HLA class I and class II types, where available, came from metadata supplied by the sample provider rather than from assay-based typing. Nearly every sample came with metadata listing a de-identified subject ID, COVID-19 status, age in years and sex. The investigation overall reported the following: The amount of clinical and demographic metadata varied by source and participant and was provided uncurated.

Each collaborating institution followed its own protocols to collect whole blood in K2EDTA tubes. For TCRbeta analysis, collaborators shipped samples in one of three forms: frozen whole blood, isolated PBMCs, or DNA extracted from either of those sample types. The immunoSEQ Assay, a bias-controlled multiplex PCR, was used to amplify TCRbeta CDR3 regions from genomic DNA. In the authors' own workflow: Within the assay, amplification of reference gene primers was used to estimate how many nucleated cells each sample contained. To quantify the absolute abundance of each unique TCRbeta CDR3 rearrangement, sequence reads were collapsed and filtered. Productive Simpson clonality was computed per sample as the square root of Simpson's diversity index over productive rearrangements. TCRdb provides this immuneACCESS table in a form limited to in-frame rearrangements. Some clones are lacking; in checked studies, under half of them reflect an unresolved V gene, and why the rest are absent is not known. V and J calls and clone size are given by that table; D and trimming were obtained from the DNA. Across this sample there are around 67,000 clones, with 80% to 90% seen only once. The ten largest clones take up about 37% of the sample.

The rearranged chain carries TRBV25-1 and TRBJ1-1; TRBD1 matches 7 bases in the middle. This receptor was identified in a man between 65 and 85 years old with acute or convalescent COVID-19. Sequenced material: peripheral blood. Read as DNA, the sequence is TGTGCCAGCAGCCGCACAGGGGACACTGAAGCTTTCTTT. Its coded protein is CASSRTGDTEAFF.